This TCR beta chain is drawn from a study of tumor-infiltrating lymphocytes in primary liver carcinoma. Study-wide results and caveats: In the absence of sorting, bulk samples left CD4+ and CD8+ repertoires uncompared.

With roughly 540 ng total RNA as template and a constant-region primer, TCR beta cDNA was made. Nested multiplex PCR, run for three rounds with slightly modified ARM-PCR, yielded TCR beta libraries. Each of the first two PCR rounds ran approximately 9 cycles with TRBV1-TRBV30 forward and C-beta reverse primers. TCRdb re-analysed the multiplex PCR reads in MiXCR, keeping a single row per CDR3 protein. In the table there are almost 200,000 distinct CDR3 sequences, roughly 61% of which are singletons. As for this clonotype: Its antigen is not identified.

The CDR3 has 15 residues. Germline assignment: CDR1 MGHRA and CDR2 YSYEKL. V lost 3 bases and J 1 base, leaving 10 bases between the germline ends. Alongside blood RNA obtained from unsorted whole blood, germline DNA was also extracted. This chain links TRBV4-1 with TRBJ1-5; unclear D gene. This TCR was sampled from a woman aged 55-70 years with primary liver carcinoma and hepatitis B virus infection. Sequences were obtained from peripheral blood. The CDR3 coding sequence is TGCGCCAGCAGCCAGAAGGCGGACAGCAATCAGCCCCAGCATTTT. It translates to CASSQKADSNQPQHF.